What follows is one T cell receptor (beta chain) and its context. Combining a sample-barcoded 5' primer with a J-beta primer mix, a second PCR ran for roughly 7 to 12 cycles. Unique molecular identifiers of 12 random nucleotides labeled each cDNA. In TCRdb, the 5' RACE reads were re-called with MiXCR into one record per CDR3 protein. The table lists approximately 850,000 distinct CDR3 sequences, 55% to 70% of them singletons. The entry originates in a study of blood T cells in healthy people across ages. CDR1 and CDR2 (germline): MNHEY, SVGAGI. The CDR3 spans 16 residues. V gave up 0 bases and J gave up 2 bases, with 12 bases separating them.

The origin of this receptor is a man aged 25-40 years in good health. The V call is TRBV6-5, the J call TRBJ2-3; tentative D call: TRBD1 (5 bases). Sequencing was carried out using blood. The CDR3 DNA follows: TGTGCCAGCAGTTACTCGCCGGACACCTTCACAGATACGCAGTATTTT. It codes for CASSYSPDTFTDTQYF.